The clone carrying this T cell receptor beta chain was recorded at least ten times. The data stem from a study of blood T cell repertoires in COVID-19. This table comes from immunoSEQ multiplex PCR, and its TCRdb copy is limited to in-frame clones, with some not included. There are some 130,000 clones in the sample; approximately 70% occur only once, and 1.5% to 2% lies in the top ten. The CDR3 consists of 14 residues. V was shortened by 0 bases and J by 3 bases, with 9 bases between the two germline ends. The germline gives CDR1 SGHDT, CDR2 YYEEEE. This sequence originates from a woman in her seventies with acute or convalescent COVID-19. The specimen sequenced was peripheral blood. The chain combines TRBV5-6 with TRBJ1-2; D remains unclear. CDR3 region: CASSLAGVDYGYTF. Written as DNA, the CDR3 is TGTGCCAGCAGCTTGGCCGGGGTTGACTATGGCTACACCTTC.